The present T cell receptor (beta chain) was sequenced within a study of control samples from healthy donors and cancer patients. TCRdb keeps only in-frame clones here, not all; method: immunoSEQ multiplex PCR. The repertoire holds around 180,000 clones, 88% seen once, with 4.9% in the top ten. V was clipped by 5 bases and J by 3 bases, with 18 bases between them. CDR1 is SGHAT and CDR2 is FQNNGV in the germline V gene. The CDR3 contains 16 residues. The TCR originated in a woman aged 30 to 39 in good health. Sequenced: blood. The rearrangement links TRBV11-2 to TRBJ2-3, with TRBD2 as a possible D gene (6 bases). The DNA for the CDR3 is TGTGCCAGCAGCAAACACCGGGACTGGGAAACAGATACGCAGTATTTT. It encodes CASSKHRDWETDTQYF.